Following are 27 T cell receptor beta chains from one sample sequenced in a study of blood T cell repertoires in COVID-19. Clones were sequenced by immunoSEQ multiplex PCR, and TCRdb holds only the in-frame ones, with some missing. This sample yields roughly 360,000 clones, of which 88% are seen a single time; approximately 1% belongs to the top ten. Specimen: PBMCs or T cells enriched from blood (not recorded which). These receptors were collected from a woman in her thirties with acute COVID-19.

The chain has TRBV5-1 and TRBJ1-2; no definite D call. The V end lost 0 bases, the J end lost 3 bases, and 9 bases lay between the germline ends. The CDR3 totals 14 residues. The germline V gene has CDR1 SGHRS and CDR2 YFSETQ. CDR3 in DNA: TGCGCCAGCAGCTTGGCCGCGGGATACTATGGCTACACCTTC. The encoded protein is CASSLAAGYYGYTF.

This CDR3 is CSITGGRTEAFF. The CDR3 DNA is TGCAGCATCACAGGGGGCCGGACTGAAGCTTTCTTT. The chain is built from TRBV29-1 and TRBJ1-1; 9 bases match TRBD1. The J segment lost 5 bases and the V segment lost 8 bases, leaving 6 bases of the junction unmatched. The CDR3 covers 12 residues. Germline V gene lookup returns CDR1 SQVTM and CDR2 ANQGSEA.

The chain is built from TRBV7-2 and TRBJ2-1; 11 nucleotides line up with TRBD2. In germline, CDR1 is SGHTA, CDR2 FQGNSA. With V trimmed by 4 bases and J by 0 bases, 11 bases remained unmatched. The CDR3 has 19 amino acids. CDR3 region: CASSSPRLAGTFSYNEQFF. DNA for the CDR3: TGTGCCAGCAGCTCCCCCCGACTAGCGGGGACCTTCTCCTACAATGAGCAGTTCTTC.

The CDR3 DNA follows: TGCGCCAGCAGCCAAGGGATAAGGGGGAGCGATACGCAGTATTTT. It translates to CASSQGIRGSDTQYF. V is TRBV4-3 and J is TRBJ2-3; D is perhaps TRBD1 (6 bases). CDR1 and CDR2 from the germline V gene are LGHNA and YSLEER. The ends were cut back, 1 base at V and 6 bases at J, with 14 bases in the middle. CDR3 length: 15 residues.

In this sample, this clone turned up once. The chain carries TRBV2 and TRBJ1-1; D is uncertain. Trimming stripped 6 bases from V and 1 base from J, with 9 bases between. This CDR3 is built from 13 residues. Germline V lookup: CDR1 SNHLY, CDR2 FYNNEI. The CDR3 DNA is TGTGCCAGCAGGCCACAGAAGAACACTGAAGCTTTCTTT. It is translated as CASRPQKNTEAFF.

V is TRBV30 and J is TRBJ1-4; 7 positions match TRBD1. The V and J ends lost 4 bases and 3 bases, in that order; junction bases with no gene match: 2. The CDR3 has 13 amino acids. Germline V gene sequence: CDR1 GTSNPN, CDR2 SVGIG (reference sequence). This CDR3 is CAWKGQPNEKLFF. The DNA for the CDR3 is TGTGCCTGGAAGGGACAGCCTAATGAAAAACTGTTTTTT.

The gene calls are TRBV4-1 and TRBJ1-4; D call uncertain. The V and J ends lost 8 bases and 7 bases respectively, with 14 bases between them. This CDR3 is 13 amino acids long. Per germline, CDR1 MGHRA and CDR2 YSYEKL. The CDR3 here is CASLREGSEKLFF. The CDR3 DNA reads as TGCGCCAGCTTGAGGGAAGGGAGTGAAAAACTGTTTTTT.

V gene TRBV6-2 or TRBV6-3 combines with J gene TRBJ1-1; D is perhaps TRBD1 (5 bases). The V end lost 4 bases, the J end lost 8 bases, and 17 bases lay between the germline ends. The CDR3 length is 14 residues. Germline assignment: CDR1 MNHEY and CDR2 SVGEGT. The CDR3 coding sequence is TGTGCCAGCAGTTTGTTTGTAACGGGGGACGAAGCTTTCTTT. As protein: CASSLFVTGDEAFF.

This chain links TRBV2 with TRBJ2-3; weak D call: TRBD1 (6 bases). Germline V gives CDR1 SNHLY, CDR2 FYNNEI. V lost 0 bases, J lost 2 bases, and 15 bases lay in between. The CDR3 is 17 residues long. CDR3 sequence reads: CASSEAVTGYHTDTQYF. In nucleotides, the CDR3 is TGTGCCAGCAGTGAAGCGGTGACAGGTTATCACACAGATACGCAGTATTTT.

Here the CDR3 reads CASSAREQGAYTEAFF. The CDR3 DNA sequence: TGTGCCAGCAGCGCAAGAGAACAGGGAGCGTACACTGAAGCTTTCTTT. The chain employs TRBV9 and TRBJ1-1; TRBD1 might be the D (6 bases). Trimming removed 3 bases from V and 3 bases from J, with 18 bases in between. The CDR3 totals 16 residues. CDR1 and CDR2 from the germline V gene are SGDLS and YYNGEE.

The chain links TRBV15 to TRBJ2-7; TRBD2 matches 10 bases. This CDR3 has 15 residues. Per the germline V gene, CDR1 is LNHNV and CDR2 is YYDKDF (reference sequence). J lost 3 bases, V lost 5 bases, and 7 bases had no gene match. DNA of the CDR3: TGTGCCACCAGCCCTAAGCGGGGGGGGAGCTACGAGCAGTACTTC. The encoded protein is CATSPKRGGSYEQYF.

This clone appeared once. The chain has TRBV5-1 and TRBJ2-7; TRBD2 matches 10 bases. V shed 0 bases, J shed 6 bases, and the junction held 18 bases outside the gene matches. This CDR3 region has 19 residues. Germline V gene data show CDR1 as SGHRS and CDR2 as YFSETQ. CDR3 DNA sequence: TGCGCCAGCAGCTTGGATTTCACAGATACTAGCGGGGCCGGGGGCGAGCAGTACTTC. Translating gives CASSLDFTDTSGAGGEQYF.

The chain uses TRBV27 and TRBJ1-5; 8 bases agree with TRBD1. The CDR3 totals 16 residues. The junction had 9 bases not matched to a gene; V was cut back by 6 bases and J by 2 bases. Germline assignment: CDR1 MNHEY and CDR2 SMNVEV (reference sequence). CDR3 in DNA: TGTGCCAGCAGCTGGGCAGGGGGCGTTGGCAATCAGCCCCAGCATTTT. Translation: CASSWAGGVGNQPQHF.

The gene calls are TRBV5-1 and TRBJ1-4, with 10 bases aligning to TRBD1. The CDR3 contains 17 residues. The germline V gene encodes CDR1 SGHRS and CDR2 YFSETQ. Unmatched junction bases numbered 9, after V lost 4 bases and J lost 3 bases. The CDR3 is CASSNPGQGLANEKLFF. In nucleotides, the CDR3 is TGCGCCAGCAGCAATCCGGGACAGGGGCTGGCTAATGAAAAACTGTTTTTT.

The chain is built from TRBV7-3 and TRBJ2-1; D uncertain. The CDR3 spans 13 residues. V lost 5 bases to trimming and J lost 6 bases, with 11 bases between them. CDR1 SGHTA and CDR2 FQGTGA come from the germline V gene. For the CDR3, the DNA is TGTGCCAGCAGCAAACTACTCGGCAATGAGCAGTTCTTC. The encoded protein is CASSKLLGNEQFF.

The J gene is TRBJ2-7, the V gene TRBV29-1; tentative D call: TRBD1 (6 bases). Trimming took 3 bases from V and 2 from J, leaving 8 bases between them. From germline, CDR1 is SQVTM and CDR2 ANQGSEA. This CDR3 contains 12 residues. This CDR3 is CSVEDSPYEQYF. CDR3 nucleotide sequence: TGCAGCGTTGAGGACAGCCCCTACGAGCAGTACTTC.

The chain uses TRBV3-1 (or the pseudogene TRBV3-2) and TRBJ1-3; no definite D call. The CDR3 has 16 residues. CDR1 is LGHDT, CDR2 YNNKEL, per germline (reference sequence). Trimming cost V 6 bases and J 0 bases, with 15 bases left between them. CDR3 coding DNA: TGTGCCAGCAGAAAAGGAGGCACTGTCTCTGGAAACACCATATATTTT. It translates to CASRKGGTVSGNTIYF.

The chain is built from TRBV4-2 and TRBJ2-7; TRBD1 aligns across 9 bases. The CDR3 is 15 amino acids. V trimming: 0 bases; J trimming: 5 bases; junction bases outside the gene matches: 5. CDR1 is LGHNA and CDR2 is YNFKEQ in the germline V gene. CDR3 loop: CASSQDRGQGNEQYF. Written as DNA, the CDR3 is TGTGCCAGCAGCCAAGATCGAGGACAGGGGAACGAGCAGTACTTC.

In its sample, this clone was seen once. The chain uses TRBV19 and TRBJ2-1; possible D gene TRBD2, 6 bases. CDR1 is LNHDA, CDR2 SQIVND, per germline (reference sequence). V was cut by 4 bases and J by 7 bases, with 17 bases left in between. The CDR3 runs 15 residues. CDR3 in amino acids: CASSTWGVSRNEQFF. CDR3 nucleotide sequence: TGTGCCAGTAGTACCTGGGGGGTCTCTCGGAATGAGCAGTTCTTC.

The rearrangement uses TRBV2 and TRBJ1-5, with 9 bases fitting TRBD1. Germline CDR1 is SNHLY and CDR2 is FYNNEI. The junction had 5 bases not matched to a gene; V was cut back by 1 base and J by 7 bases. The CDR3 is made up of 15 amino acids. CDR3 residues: CASSEGDREGQPQHF. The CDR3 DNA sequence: TGTGCCAGCAGTGAAGGGGACAGGGAAGGACAGCCCCAGCATTTT.

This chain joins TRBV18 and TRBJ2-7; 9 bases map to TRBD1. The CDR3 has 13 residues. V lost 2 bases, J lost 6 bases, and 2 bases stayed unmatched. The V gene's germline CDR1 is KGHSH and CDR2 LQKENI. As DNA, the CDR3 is TGTGCCAGCTCACCAGGGACAGGGAGCGAGCAGTACTTC. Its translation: CASSPGTGSEQYF.

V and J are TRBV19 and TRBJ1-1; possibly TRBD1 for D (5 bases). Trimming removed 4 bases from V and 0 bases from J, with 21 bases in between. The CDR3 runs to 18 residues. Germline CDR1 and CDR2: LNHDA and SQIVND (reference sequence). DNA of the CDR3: TGTGCCAGTAGTACTCGGGCCGACAGCCAAAGGATGAACACTGAAGCTTTCTTT. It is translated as CASSTRADSQRMNTEAFF. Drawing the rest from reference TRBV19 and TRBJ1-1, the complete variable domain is DGGITQSPKYLFRKEGQNVTLSCEQNLNHDAMYWYRQDPGQGLRLIYYSQIVNDFQKGDIAEGYSVSREKKESFPLTVTSAQKNPTAFYLCASSTRADSQRMNTEAFFGQGTRLTVV.

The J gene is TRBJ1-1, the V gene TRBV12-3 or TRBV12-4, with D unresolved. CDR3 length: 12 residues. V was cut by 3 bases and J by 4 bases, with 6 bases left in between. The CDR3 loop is CASSLRFTEAFF. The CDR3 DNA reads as TGTGCCAGCAGTTTGCGATTCACTGAAGCTTTCTTT.

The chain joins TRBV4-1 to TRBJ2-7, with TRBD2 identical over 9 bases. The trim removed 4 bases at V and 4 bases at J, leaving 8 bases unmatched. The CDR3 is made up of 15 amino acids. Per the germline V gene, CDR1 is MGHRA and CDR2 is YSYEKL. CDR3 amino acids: CASSLQAGGPYEQYF. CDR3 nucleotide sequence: TGCGCCAGCAGCCTACAGGCGGGGGGGCCATACGAGCAGTACTTC.

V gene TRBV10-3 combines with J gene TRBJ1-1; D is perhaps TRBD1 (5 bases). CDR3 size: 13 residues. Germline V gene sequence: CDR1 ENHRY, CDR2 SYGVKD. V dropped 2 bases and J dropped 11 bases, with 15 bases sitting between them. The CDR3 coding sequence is TGTGCCATCAGTGAGGCCCAGGGTCTGGAGGCTTTCTTT. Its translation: CAISEAQGLEAFF.

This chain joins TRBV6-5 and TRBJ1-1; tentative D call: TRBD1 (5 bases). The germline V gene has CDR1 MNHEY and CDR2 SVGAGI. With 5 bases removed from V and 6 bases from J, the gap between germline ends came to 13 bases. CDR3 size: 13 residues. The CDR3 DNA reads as TGTGCCAGCAGTCATCAGGGAAGGGCTGAAGCTTTCTTT. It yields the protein CASSHQGRAEAFF.

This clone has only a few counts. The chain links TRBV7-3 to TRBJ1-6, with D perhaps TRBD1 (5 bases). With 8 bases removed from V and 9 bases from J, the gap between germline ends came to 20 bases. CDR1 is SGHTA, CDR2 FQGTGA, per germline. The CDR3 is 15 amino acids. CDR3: CASSRMGQGGSPLHF. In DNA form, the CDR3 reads TGTGCCAGCTCTCGAATGGGGCAGGGAGGTTCACCCCTCCACTTT.